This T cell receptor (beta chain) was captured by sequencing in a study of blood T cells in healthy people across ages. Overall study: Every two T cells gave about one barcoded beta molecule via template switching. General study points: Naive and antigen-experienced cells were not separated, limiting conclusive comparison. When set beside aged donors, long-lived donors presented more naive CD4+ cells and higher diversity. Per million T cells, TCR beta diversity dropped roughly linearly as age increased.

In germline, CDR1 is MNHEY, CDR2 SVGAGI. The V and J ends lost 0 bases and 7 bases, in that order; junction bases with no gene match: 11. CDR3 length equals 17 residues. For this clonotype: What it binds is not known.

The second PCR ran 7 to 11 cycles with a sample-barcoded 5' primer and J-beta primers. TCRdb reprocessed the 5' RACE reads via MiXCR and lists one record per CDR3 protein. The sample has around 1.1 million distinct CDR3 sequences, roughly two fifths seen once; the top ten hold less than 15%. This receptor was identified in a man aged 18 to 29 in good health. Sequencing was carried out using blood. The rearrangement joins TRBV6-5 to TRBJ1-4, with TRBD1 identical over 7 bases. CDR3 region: CASSYSEPGGLSEKLFF. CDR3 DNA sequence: TGTGCCAGCAGTTACTCGGAACCAGGGGGACTCTCTGAAAAACTGTTTTTT.